These T cell receptor beta chains were read from a single sample in a study of vaccination and CD4 T cells after COVID-19. TCRdb used MiXCR to reprocess the PCR reads, holding one entry per CDR3 protein. The profile covers approximately 30,000 distinct CDR3 sequences, with 45% to 55% appearing a single time and 5.5% taken by the ten largest. This specimen consisted of CD4+ T cells from blood, obtained about 7 months after SARS-CoV-2 vaccination. All receptors derive from a human donor who had recovered from COVID-19. The CDR3 runs from the conserved cysteine through the conserved F or W. A D gene is named only where the DNA matches it firmly. Not all rows give a size; the values are once, few, many and, for expanded clones, a class.

TRBV20-1	17	few	TRBD1	TRBJ1-1	CSARDGGQGALNTEAFF	TGCAGTGCTAGAGATGGGGGACAGGGGGCTCTGAACACTGAAGCTTTCTTT
TRBV7-2	14	few	TRBD1	TRBJ2-7	CASLRDSNSYEQYF	TGTGCCAGCCTCCGGGACAGCAACTCCTACGAGCAGTACTTC
TRBV20-1	18	.	TRBD2	TRBJ2-1	CSASGSTGLAGVYNEQFF	TGCAGTGCCAGTGGCTCTACCGGACTAGCGGGAGTCTACAATGAGCAGTTCTTC
TRBV11-3	12	once	.	TRBJ2-1	CASSLENNEQFF	TGTGCCAGCAGCTTAGAAAATAATGAGCAGTTCTTC
TRBV19	14	.	.	TRBJ2-5	CASSIAIGKETQYF	TGTGCCAGTAGTATAGCGATCGGGAAGGAGACCCAGTACTTC
TRBV6-5	13	.	.	TRBJ2-1	CASSYRFGGEQFF	TGTGCCAGCAGTTACCGATTCGGGGGTGAGCAGTTCTTC
TRBV18	14	once	.	TRBJ2-5	CASSPVLAEETQYF	TGTGCCAGCTCACCAGTATTAGCGGAAGAGACCCAGTACTTC
TRBV20-1	12	few	.	TRBJ2-5	CSASQIQETQYF	TGCAGTGCTAGTCAGATCCAAGAGACCCAGTACTTC
TRBV20-1	14	few	TRBD1	TRBJ2-5	CSASQGAALETQYF	TGCAGTGCTAGCCAGGGGGCCGCCTTAGAGACCCAGTACTTC
TRBV2	14	few	.	TRBJ2-5	CASSESRSQETQYF	TGTGCCAGCAGTGAAAGCCGGAGCCAAGAGACCCAGTACTTC
TRBV20-1	15	.	TRBD1	TRBJ1-1	CSADLGDRRNTEAFF	TGCAGTGCGGATCTGGGGGACAGGAGGAACACTGAAGCTTTCTTT
TRBV6-1	15	few	.	TRBJ1-5	CASSARGVGGQPQHF	TGTGCCAGCAGTGCCCGAGGGGTTGGGGGTCAGCCCCAGCATTTT
TRBV6-1	13	.	.	TRBJ1-1	CASRRLDRNEAFF	TGTGCCAGCAGACGACTTGACAGAAATGAAGCTTTCTTT
TRBV20-1	16	few	.	TRBJ1-5	CSARTWTYYSNQPQHF	TGCAGTGCTAGAACCTGGACGTACTATAGCAATCAGCCCCAGCATTTT
TRBV20-1	12	.	.	TRBJ1-2	CSARRTADGYTF	TGCAGTGCTAGAAGAACGGCCGATGGCTACACCTTC
TRBV12-3/TRBV12-4	16	.	TRBD1	TRBJ2-1	CASSAPGGYSYNEQFF	TGTGCCAGCAGTGCCCCAGGGGGCTATTCTTACAATGAGCAGTTCTTC
TRBV28	13	few	.	TRBJ2-3	CASSLPDTDTQYF	TGTGCCAGCAGTTTACCCGACACAGATACGCAGTATTTT
TRBV2	13	.	TRBD2	TRBJ2-5	CASWVAGVEAQYF	TGTGCCAGCTGGGTAGCGGGAGTGGAGGCCCAGTACTTC
TRBV12-3/TRBV12-4	13	.	.	TRBJ2-5	CASSTGPQETQYF	TGTGCCAGCAGTACAGGGCCTCAAGAGACCCAGTACTTC
TRBV20-1	16	.	TRBD2	TRBJ2-2	CSARGGLAGHTGELFF	TGCAGTGCTAGAGGGGGGCTAGCGGGACACACCGGGGAGCTGTTTTTT
TRBV4-1	14	.	.	TRBJ1-5	CASSQQQGNQPQHF	TGCGCCAGCAGCCAACAACAGGGCAATCAGCCCCAGCATTTT
TRBV18	14	few	.	TRBJ2-7	CASSPAQGNYEQYF	TGTGCCAGCTCACCAGCACAGGGCAACTACGAGCAGTACTTC
TRBV7-9	13	.	.	TRBJ2-7	CASSIGETYEQYF	TGTGCCAGCAGCATCGGGGAAACCTACGAGCAGTACTTC
TRBV6-2/TRBV6-3	15	.	TRBD2	TRBJ2-3	CASTGLAGATDTQYF	TGTGCCAGTACAGGACTAGCGGGGGCCACAGATACGCAGTATTTT
TRBV7-8	15	.	TRBD2	TRBJ2-7	CASSPETSGRGEQYF	TGTGCCAGCAGCCCAGAGACTAGCGGGAGGGGCGAGCAGTACTTC
TRBV28	17	.	TRBD1	TRBJ1-5	CASSLLAGTGFNQPQHF	TGTGCCAGCAGTTTACTCGCCGGGACAGGTTTTAATCAGCCCCAGCATTTT
TRBV20-1	16	.	TRBD1	TRBJ1-3	CSAMHLQGPSGNTIYF	TGCAGTGCTATGCATCTACAGGGGCCCTCTGGAAACACCATATATTTT